The 32 T cell receptor beta chains in this list originate from one sample, sequenced in a study of blood T cell repertoires in COVID-19. Clones were sequenced by immunoSEQ multiplex PCR, and TCRdb holds only the in-frame ones, with some missing. The sample records approximately 110,000 clones, around 81% being singletons. Sequenced input: peripheral blood. The source of these receptors is a man of 80 years or more with acute or convalescent COVID-19.

V usage is TRBV6-5 and J usage is TRBJ1-1, with 7 nucleotides matching TRBD1. Germline lookup yields CDR1 MNHEY and CDR2 SVGAGI. Trimming cost V 5 bases and J 0 bases; bases outside gene matches: 3. The CDR3 spans 14 residues. The CDR3 sequence is CASSKQGLNTEAFF. CDR3 sequence (DNA): TGTGCCAGCAGTAAACAGGGGTTGAACACTGAAGCTTTCTTT.

The chain joins TRBV7-8 to TRBJ2-1, with TRBD1 as a possible D gene (6 bases). The V end lost 5 bases, the J end lost 0 bases, and 17 bases lay between the germline ends. CDR3 length: 17 residues. Germline CDR1 is SGHVS and CDR2 is FQNEAQ. CDR3 region: CASSRGTVESSYNEQFF. In DNA form, the CDR3 reads TGTGCCAGCAGCAGGGGGACCGTTGAGAGCTCCTACAATGAGCAGTTCTTC.

Here the CDR3 reads CASSTSGIQETQYF. CDR3 sequence (DNA): TGTGCCAGCAGCACTTCAGGGATCCAAGAGACCCAGTACTTC. The J gene is TRBJ2-5, the V gene TRBV7-9, with a tentative D call TRBD1 (5 bases). Germline V gene data show CDR1 as SEHNR and CDR2 as FQNEAQ (reference sequence). CDR3 length: 14 residues. Trimming pared 5 bases from V and 1 base from J, leaving 11 bases between.

The chain employs TRBV19 and TRBJ2-7; TRBD2 aligns across 10 bases. This CDR3 is built from 15 residues. CDR1 is LNHDA, CDR2 SQIVND, per germline (reference sequence). V lost 10 bases and J lost 2; bases outside the gene matches: 11. The CDR3 protein is CATQFSGRSTYEQYF. The CDR3 nucleotides are TGTGCCACCCAATTTAGCGGGAGGTCAACCTACGAGCAGTACTTC.

The chain links TRBV5-4 to TRBJ2-3, with D maybe TRBD2 (6 bases). This CDR3 contains 13 residues. CDR1 is SGHNT and CDR2 is YYREEE in the germline V gene (reference sequence). V was shortened by 4 bases and J by 6 bases, with 12 bases between the two germline ends. As DNA, the CDR3 is TGTGCCAGCAGCCCGGCCCGGGGGGATACGCAGTATTTT. Translation: CASSPARGDTQYF.

This chain links TRBV27 with TRBJ1-5; 8 bases fit TRBD1. Trimming at V came to 6 bases and at J to 3 bases, leaving 10 bases not matched to a gene. Germline loops: CDR1 MNHEY, CDR2 SMNVEV (reference sequence). This CDR3 region has 16 residues. CDR3 in amino acids: CASRSSNRGNNQPQHF. The CDR3 DNA reads TGTGCCAGCAGGTCATCTAACAGGGGGAACAATCAGCCCCAGCATTTT.

This clone has only one observation. The V and J genes are TRBV5-5 and TRBJ1-2; TRBD1 matches 7 bases. V was pared by 2 bases and J by 6 bases, with 4 bases of the junction left unmatched. CDR3 size: 13 residues. Germline CDR1 is SGHKS and CDR2 is YYEKEE (reference sequence). CDR3 protein: CASSFRGFDGYTF. The CDR3 coding sequence is TGTGCCAGCAGCTTCAGGGGGTTTGATGGCTACACCTTC.

V is TRBV18 and J is TRBJ2-4; D might be TRBD2 (6 bases). This CDR3 has 14 residues. Trimming shortened V by 3 bases and J by 1 base, and 7 bases separated the two germline ends. Per germline, CDR1 KGHSH and CDR2 LQKENI. CDR3 residues: CASSPGGAKNIQYF. CDR3 nucleotide sequence: TGTGCCAGCTCACCGGGGGGTGCCAAAAACATTCAGTACTTC.

The V and J genes are TRBV7-3 and TRBJ2-1; TRBD1 agrees at 9 bases. This CDR3 is built from 15 residues. Germline-derived CDR1 and CDR2 are SGHTA and FQGTGA. Trimming removed 4 bases from V and 5 bases from J; junction bases left unmatched: 6. The DNA for the CDR3 is TGTGCCAGCAGCTCGGGACAGGGAAGCCACAATGAGCAGTTCTTC. This translates into CASSSGQGSHNEQFF.

The chain couples TRBV5-6 to TRBJ2-2; D gene ambiguous. Looked up from germline, CDR1 is SGHDT and CDR2 is YYEEEE. This CDR3 has 14 residues. V was cut by 4 bases and J by 1 base, with 8 bases left in between. CDR3 loop: CASSLGRNTGELFF. The CDR3, as DNA: TGTGCCAGCAGCCTGGGTAGGAACACCGGGGAGCTGTTTTTT.

This chain connects TRBV5-1 to TRBJ1-4, with 7 positions matching TRBD1. This CDR3 comprises 15 residues. The ends lost 0 bases at V and 3 bases at J; junction bases unmatched: 2. Germline CDR1 and CDR2: SGHRS and YFSETQ. CDR3 coding DNA: TGCGCCAGCAGCTTGGGGACAGGAGCTAATGAAAAACTGTTTTTT. It translates to CASSLGTGANEKLFF.

This clone has more than one count but fewer than ten. The genes are TRBV4-3 and TRBJ1-2, with TRBD1 identical over 7 bases. Germline V gives CDR1 LGHNA, CDR2 YSLEER. The CDR3 length is 17 residues. Trimming at V came to 4 bases and at J to 8 bases, leaving 19 bases not matched to a gene. CDR3 DNA: TGCGCCAGCAGCCTTTATGCGACCGGGTTCCCAGGGGGGGGCTACACCTTC. It translates to CASSLYATGFPGGGYTF.

The sample holds one count of this clone. The genes are TRBV28 and TRBJ1-1, with D perhaps matching TRBD1 (5 bases). Germline values: CDR1 MDHEN, CDR2 SYDVKM. The CDR3 totals 14 residues. V dropped 6 bases and J dropped 9 bases, with 20 bases sitting between them. In DNA form, the CDR3 reads TGTGCCAGCAGCCGGACACAATACGCCCTAAAAGCTTTCTTT. Its translation is CASSRTQYALKAFF.

The rearrangement links TRBV19 to TRBJ1-2; no clear D. The germline CDR1 and CDR2 sequences are LNHDA and SQIVND (reference sequence). V was shortened by 7 bases and J by 3 bases, with 12 bases between the two germline ends. The CDR3 is 13 residues long. The CDR3 bases are TGTGCCAGTAAGGCGGATTTCGACTATGGCTACACCTTC. Translated, it gives CASKADFDYGYTF.

The V and J genes are TRBV12-3 or TRBV12-4 and TRBJ1-2; weak D call: TRBD1 (6 bases). This CDR3 spans 13 amino acids. Deletions cut 6 bases from V and 4 bases from J, with 12 bases between. The CDR3: CASSPQGRYGYTF. In nucleotides, the CDR3 is TGTGCCAGCAGCCCACAGGGCCGCTATGGCTACACCTTC.

This clone has only a few counts. The chain carries TRBV18 and TRBJ2-5; 9 bases line up with TRBD1. CDR3 length equals 16 residues. Germline V gives CDR1 KGHSH, CDR2 LQKENI. V gave up 4 bases and J gave up 1 base; unmatched junction bases: 7. The CDR3 DNA reads TGTGCCAGCTCACTGGCCGGACAGGGGCCCCAAGAGACCCAGTACTTC. This sequence encodes CASSLAGQGPQETQYF.

The chain's CDR3 is CASSEGAGAVEQYF. The CDR3 nucleotides are TGCGCCAGCAGTGAGGGAGCGGGAGCGGTCGAGCAGTACTTC. The rearrangement links TRBV10-1 to TRBJ2-7, with 8 bases aligning to TRBD2. J gave up 6 bases and V 2 bases, and 6 bases lay outside the gene matches. Germline CDR1 is WNHNN and CDR2 is SYGVQD (reference sequence). The CDR3 is 14 residues long.

About this clone itself: A read error is likely, as this CDR3 ends without the conserved phenylalanine or tryptophan. No DNA is shown, since the ends of the CDR3 on it are uncertain; the CDR3 is the one TCRdb lists. The gene calls are TRBV28 and TRBJ1-2; no DNA check was done on the table's D call, TRBD1. The CDR3 has 12 residues if both end residues are counted. The germline gives CDR1 MDHEN, CDR2 SYDVKM. This chain's CDR3 is CASSSNRAGDFL.

J is TRBJ2-1 and V is TRBV6-1; 12 bases map to TRBD2. CDR3 length: 17 residues. After removal of 0 bases from V and 3 bases from J, the junction contained 3 bases not matched to a gene. The germline V gene has CDR1 MNHNS and CDR2 SASEGT. The CDR3 DNA reads TGTGCCAGCAGTGAAGCGTCTAGCGGGAGGGTCTACAATGAGCAGTTCTTC. It is translated as CASSEASSGRVYNEQFF.

This clone was seen a handful of times. This chain links TRBV7-2 with TRBJ1-5, with 9 bases that match TRBD1. CDR1 SGHTA and CDR2 FQGNSA come from the germline V gene. Trimming cost V 4 bases and J 4 bases; bases outside gene matches: 5. There are 15 residues in the CDR3. The CDR3 DNA sequence: TGTGCCAGCAGCTCCTTCGGACAGGGGAATCAGCCCCAGCATTTT. It specifies CASSSFGQGNQPQHF.

The sample holds a few counts of this clone. This sequence joins TRBV24-1 and TRBJ1-5; D remains unclear. V lost 2 bases and J lost 7, with 5 bases in between. CDR3 size: 12 residues. Germline V gene lookup returns CDR1 KGHDR and CDR2 SFDVKD. CDR3 DNA: TGTGCCACCAGTGATTCAAGCCAGCCCCAGCATTTT. Its translation: CATSDSSQPQHF.

This clone was observed a few times. V usage is TRBV5-1 and J usage is TRBJ2-7; D gene unclear. Trimming cost V 1 base and J 2 bases, with 7 bases left between them. CDR3 length equals 13 residues. The germline V gene has CDR1 SGHRS and CDR2 YFSETQ. The CDR3 region is CASSLTTTYEQYF. The CDR3 DNA reads as TGCGCCAGCAGCTTGACAACCACCTACGAGCAGTACTTC.

This sequence joins TRBV5-1 and TRBJ1-6; D is ambiguous. Looked up from germline, CDR1 is SGHRS and CDR2 is YFSETQ. CDR3 length: 16 amino acids. V dropped 0 bases and J dropped 6 bases, with 13 bases sitting between them. For the CDR3, the DNA is TGCGCCAGCAGCTTGGACCGGGTGAGTCTTAATTCACCCCTCCACTTT. This translates into CASSLDRVSLNSPLHF.

CDR3 amino acids: CAIGSGGFPEAFF. Written as DNA, the CDR3 is TGTGCCATCGGTTCGGGGGGCTTCCCTGAAGCTTTCTTT. The rearrangement joins TRBV10-3 to TRBJ1-1; a weak D match, TRBD1 (6 bases). V was cut by 8 bases and J by 6 bases, with 16 bases left in between. The CDR3 is 13 amino acids. Germline CDR1 ENHRY, CDR2 SYGVKD.

V usage is TRBV5-1 and J usage is TRBJ2-3, with D uncertain. The CDR3 totals 14 residues. V was pared by 4 bases and J by 4 bases, with 13 bases between. Germline V CDR1 and CDR2: SGHRS, YFSETQ. The CDR3: CASSVSPGADTQYF. The CDR3, as DNA: TGCGCCAGCAGCGTCTCGCCTGGAGCAGATACGCAGTATTTT.

The V gene is TRBV12-3 or TRBV12-4, the J gene TRBJ1-5; D might be TRBD1 (6 bases). The ends were cut back, 10 bases at V and 6 bases at J, with 13 bases in the middle. The CDR3 runs 12 residues. CDR3 sequence: CATHREGQPQHF. In DNA, the CDR3 is TGTGCCACCCACAGGGAGGGTCAGCCCCAGCATTTT.

The rearrangement uses TRBV5-4 and TRBJ2-3, with 9 bases matching TRBD2. J was trimmed by 3 bases and V by 1 base; bases with no gene match: 0. This CDR3 spans 14 amino acids. Per germline, CDR1 SGHNT and CDR2 YYREEE (reference sequence). CDR3 in amino acids: CASSLTSGTDTQYF. The DNA of the CDR3 is TGTGCCAGCAGCTTGACTAGCGGGACAGATACGCAGTATTTT.

This clone came up a few times. The chain carries TRBV18 and TRBJ1-2; 8 positions match TRBD1. This CDR3 spans 12 amino acids. V shed 3 bases, J shed 12 bases, and the junction held 6 bases outside the gene matches. CDR1 KGHSH and CDR2 LQKENI come from the germline V gene. CDR3 nucleotide sequence: TGTGCCAGCTCACCCGACAGGGGTGGTCACACCTTC. This encodes CASSPDRGGHTF.

This rearrangement joins TRBV5-1 to TRBJ2-5; 7 positions agree with TRBD2. Germline V gene sequence: CDR1 SGHRS, CDR2 YFSETQ. The V segment lost 0 bases and the J segment 4 bases; nucleotides outside the gene matches: 3. The length of the CDR3 is 14 residues. CDR3 nucleotides: TGCGCCAGCAGCTTGGGAGGACTAGTAGAGACCCAGTACTTC. Amino acid sequence: CASSLGGLVETQYF.

About this clone: The sample holds other DNA sequences that translate to the same CDR3. The chain is built from TRBV12-3 or TRBV12-4 and TRBJ1-1, with no clear D. The germline V and J ends were trimmed by 1 base and 1 base, with 4 bases remaining between them. The CDR3 sequence is 13 residues long. CDR3 nucleotides: TGTGCCAGCAGTTTAGGAGGGAACACTGAAGCTTTCTTT. This gives the protein CASSLGGNTEAFF.

The chain recombines TRBV7-9 with TRBJ1-1, with a possible D match to TRBD1 (6 bases). The CDR3 runs 13 residues. V lost 7 bases and J lost 1, with 10 bases in between. Looked up from germline, CDR1 is SEHNR and CDR2 is FQNEAQ (reference sequence). DNA for the CDR3: TGTGCCAGCAATATCAGGGGGAACACTGAAGCTTTCTTT. This codes for CASNIRGNTEAFF.

The chain couples TRBV18 to TRBJ2-1, with a tentative D call TRBD2 (6 bases). Germline lookup yields CDR1 KGHSH and CDR2 LQKENI. CDR3 length: 12 amino acids. Trimming cost V 3 bases and J 9 bases, with 9 bases left between them. CDR3 amino acids: CASSPSGAEQFF. CDR3 in DNA: TGTGCCAGCTCACCCTCGGGAGCTGAGCAGTTCTTC.